These 18 T cell receptor beta chains came from one sample sequenced in a study of blood T cell repertoires in COVID-19. Profiling relied on immunoSEQ multiplex PCR, and the TCRdb table lists in-frame clones only, not all of them. The repertoire holds about 180,000 clones, around 90% seen once, with roughly 1.4% in the top ten. Sequencing was done on a sample of peripheral blood. The receptors here all came from a woman aged 45-59 years with acute or convalescent COVID-19.

Judged by abundance, this clone is medium-sized (0.01 to 0.1%). V is TRBV24-1 and J is TRBJ2-1, with 7 bases aligning to TRBD2. Germline V gives CDR1 KGHDR, CDR2 SFDVKD. This CDR3 comprises 16 residues. The V and J ends lost 1 base and 7 bases, in that order; junction bases with no gene match: 9. The CDR3 DNA follows: TGTGCCACCAGTGATTTATCTAGCGGACTACTTAATGAGCAGTTCTTC. Translated, it gives CATSDLSSGLLNEQFF.

The gene calls are TRBV5-1 and TRBJ2-5; TRBD2 agrees at 10 bases. The V gene's germline CDR1 is SGHRS and CDR2 YFSETQ. With V trimmed by 2 bases and J by 5 bases, 9 bases remained unmatched. The CDR3 spans 16 residues. The CDR3 is CASSLLAGGGQETQYF. CDR3 sequence (DNA): TGCGCCAGCAGCTTATTAGCGGGAGGAGGTCAGGAGACCCAGTACTTC.

The chain has TRBV6-6 and TRBJ1-6; D might be TRBD1 (6 bases). Between the trimmed V and J ends, which lost 4 bases and 8 bases, there was a span of 15 bases. CDR3 length equals 15 residues. The V gene's germline CDR1 is MNHNY and CDR2 SVGAGI (reference sequence). The CDR3 region is CASSSTGLHHSPLHF. The CDR3 DNA follows: TGTGCCAGCAGTTCTACAGGGCTGCACCATTCACCCCTCCACTTT.

V gene TRBV18 combines with J gene TRBJ1-2; TRBD1 matches at 8 bases. The CDR3 runs 14 residues. Trimming cost V 4 bases and J 6 bases; bases outside gene matches: 7. CDR1 and CDR2 from the germline V gene are KGHSH and LQKENI. Here the CDR3 reads CASSLGGQGDGYTF. The CDR3 DNA sequence: TGTGCCAGCTCACTGGGTGGACAGGGCGATGGCTACACCTTC.

V is TRBV18 and J is TRBJ2-7; 8 positions agree with TRBD2. The CDR3 has 13 amino acids. Germline lookup yields CDR1 KGHSH and CDR2 LQKENI. With V trimmed by 5 bases and J by 5 bases, 5 bases remained unmatched. The CDR3 protein is CASSAGLEHEQYF. CDR3 nucleotides: TGTGCCAGCTCAGCGGGACTAGAGCACGAGCAGTACTTC.

The gene calls are TRBV7-9 and TRBJ2-5; no firm D call. Germline V gene data show CDR1 as SEHNR and CDR2 as FQNEAQ (reference sequence). The CDR3 is 15 amino acids. The ends were cut back, 5 bases at V and 2 bases at J, with 15 bases in the middle. The CDR3 is CASSLETGSQETQYF. As DNA, the CDR3 is TGTGCCAGCAGCCTGGAGACTGGCAGTCAAGAGACCCAGTACTTC.

The chain recombines TRBV9 with TRBJ2-7, with 8 bases that match TRBD1. The CDR3 consists of 14 residues. Per the germline V gene, CDR1 is SGDLS and CDR2 is YYNGEE. Unmatched junction bases numbered 5, after V lost 3 bases and J lost 3 bases. DNA of the CDR3: TGTGCCAGCAGCGGGACAGGGCCTCTCTACGAGCAGTACTTC. Translation: CASSGTGPLYEQYF.

V and J are TRBV11-3 and TRBJ2-3; 10 bases align to TRBD2. The length of the CDR3 is 17 residues. V lost 4 bases, J lost 2 bases, and 9 bases stayed unmatched. Germline V lookup: CDR1 SGHNT, CDR2 YENEEA. Here the CDR3 DNA reads TGTGCCAGCAGCTGGGCTGGACTAGCGGTCGTCACAGATACGCAGTATTTT. It specifies CASSWAGLAVVTDTQYF. Complete variable domain (other parts from reference TRBV11-3 and TRBJ2-3): EAGVVQSPRYKIIEKKQPVAFWCNPISGHNTLYWYLQNLGQGPELLIRYENEEAVDDSQLPKDRFSAERLKGVDSTLKIQPAELGDSAVYLCASSWAGLAVVTDTQYFGPGTRLTVL.

The V and J genes are TRBV4-2 and TRBJ2-1, with TRBD2 identical over 11 bases. The length of the CDR3 is 15 residues. Germline trimming cut 4 bases from V and 7 bases from J; bases unmatched to any gene: 6. Germline V gene sequence: CDR1 LGHNA, CDR2 YNFKEQ. CDR3 sequence (DNA): TGTGCCAGCAGCCCTACTAGCGGGGGAGCGAATGAGCAGTTCTTC. Its translation: CASSPTSGGANEQFF.

Of note for this clone: Other DNA variants within this sample encode the same CDR3. This chain joins TRBV6-6 and TRBJ1-2; the match to TRBD1 covers 8 bases. Unmatched junction bases numbered 7, after V lost 6 bases and J lost 4 bases. Germline V gives CDR1 MNHNY, CDR2 SVGAGI (reference sequence). This CDR3 has 14 amino acids. The chain's CDR3 is CASRPGQGGYGYTF. The CDR3, as DNA: TGTGCCAGCAGACCCGGACAGGGCGGCTATGGCTACACCTTC.

This chain connects TRBV6-5 to TRBJ1-3, with D perhaps matching TRBD1 (6 bases). V lost 7 bases and J 2 bases, leaving 12 bases between the germline ends. Germline-derived CDR1 and CDR2 are MNHEY and SVGAGI. CDR3 length: 14 amino acids. CDR3 in amino acids: CASTRDTAGNTIYF. In DNA form, the CDR3 reads TGTGCCAGCACTAGGGACACAGCTGGAAACACCATATATTTT.

The chain recombines TRBV30 with TRBJ1-4; D is undetermined. The length of the CDR3 is 14 residues. CDR1 is GTSNPN and CDR2 is SVGIG in the germline V gene (reference sequence). The V gene lost 4 bases and the J gene lost 3 bases, with 12 bases spanning the gap. CDR3 sequence: CAWNHETPNEKLFF. The CDR3, as DNA: TGTGCCTGGAATCACGAGACACCTAATGAAAAACTGTTTTTT.

J is TRBJ2-5 and V is TRBV6-2 or TRBV6-3; 7 positions match TRBD1. The CDR3 consists of 15 residues. The J segment lost 2 bases and the V segment lost 1 base, leaving 4 bases of the junction unmatched. Germline V CDR1 and CDR2: MNHEY, SVGEGT. Here the CDR3 reads CASSYFDRVQETQYF. In nucleotides, the CDR3 is TGTGCCAGCAGTTACTTTGACAGGGTTCAAGAGACCCAGTACTTC.

This sequence joins TRBV7-9 and TRBJ2-7; tentative D call: TRBD2 (5 bases). There are 13 residues in the CDR3. Germline lookup yields CDR1 SEHNR and CDR2 FQNEAQ (reference sequence). Trimming shortened V by 7 bases and J by 2 bases, and 12 bases separated the two germline ends. For the CDR3, the DNA is TGTGCCAGCACCCTTTCCGGGGCCTACGAGCAGTACTTC. Protein sequence: CASTLSGAYEQYF. Based on the CDR3 plus reference TRBV7-9 and TRBJ2-7, the full variable domain is DTGVSQNPRHKITKRGQNVTFRCDPISEHNRLYWYRQTLGQGPEFLTYFQNEAQLEKSRLLSDRFSAERPKGSFSTLEIQRTEQGDSAMYLCASTLSGAYEQYFGPGTRLTVT.

CDR3 sequence (DNA): TGTGCCACCAGTGATCAGGGGAAGGCTTTCTTT. It codes for CATSDQGKAFF. The rearrangement links TRBV24-1 to TRBJ1-1; possibly TRBD1 for D (6 bases). V shed 3 bases and J shed 11 bases, with 9 bases lying between them. The CDR3 sequence is 11 residues long. CDR1 KGHDR and CDR2 SFDVKD come from the germline V gene.

V and J are TRBV3-1 (or the pseudogene TRBV3-2) and TRBJ1-2; maybe TRBD1 (5 bases). Per germline, CDR1 LGHDT and CDR2 YNNKEL (reference sequence). The CDR3 extends over 15 amino acids. V was pared by 1 base and J by 2 bases, with 11 bases between. The CDR3 bases are TGTGCCAGCAGCCAAGGGCCAGGGCCAAACTATGGCTACACCTTC. As protein: CASSQGPGPNYGYTF.

The chain employs TRBV5-1 and TRBJ2-1, with 8 bases lining up with TRBD2. The junction had 1 base not matched to a gene; V was cut back by 1 base and J by 1 base. Per the germline V gene, CDR1 is SGHRS and CDR2 is YFSETQ. The CDR3 totals 15 residues. CDR3 region: CASSLSSGSYNEQFF. For the CDR3, the DNA is TGCGCCAGCAGCTTGTCTAGCGGGTCCTACAATGAGCAGTTCTTC. The variable domain in full, with the rest retrieved from reference TRBV5-1 and TRBJ2-1, is KAGVTQTPRYLIKTRGQQVTLSCSPISGHRSVSWYQQTPGQGLQFLFEYFSETQRNKGNFPGRFSGRQFSNSRSEMNVSTLELGDSALYLCASSLSSGSYNEQFFGPGTRLTVL.

The rearrangement joins TRBV7-9 to TRBJ2-5; D not certain. The CDR3 is 11 amino acids. Per germline, CDR1 SEHNR and CDR2 FQNEAQ (reference sequence). The V end lost 5 bases, the J end lost 4 bases, and 5 bases lay between the germline ends. CDR3 amino acids: CASSLLETQYF. The DNA of the CDR3 is TGTGCCAGCAGCCTCCTAGAGACCCAGTACTTC.